The rows below give T cell receptor beta chains drawn from one sample of a study of tumor and adjacent non-tumor tissue in lung cancer. Each CDR3 protein gets one entry after TCRdb re-called the multiplex PCR reads with MiXCR. This sample carries tens of thousands of distinct CDR3 sequences, around 71% of them seen once, and the ten largest clones take about 18%. Material for sequencing was lung tumor tissue. The receptors come from a man aged 55-75 years with non-small cell lung cancer. The CDR3 runs from the conserved cysteine through the conserved F or W. A D gene is named only where the DNA matches it firmly. Clone size is stated in some rows and not others, as once, few, many or a class when expanded.

v_call: TRBV6-5
d_call: NA
j_call: TRBJ2-2
clone_size: NA
cdr3_nt: TGTGCCAGCAGGTCCGGGACAATGGACACCGGGGAACTGTTTTTT
cdr3_aa: CASRSGTMDTGELFF

v_call: TRBV11-2
d_call: NA
j_call: TRBJ2-2
clone_size: NA
cdr3_nt: TGTGCCAGCAGCCCCCGTGTCGCGAACACCGGGGAGTTGTCATTT
cdr3_aa: CASSPRVANTGELSF

v_call: TRBV12-3/TRBV12-4
d_call: NA
j_call: TRBJ1-2
clone_size: NA
cdr3_nt: TGTGCCAGCAGCGGACAGCGCGGGATCTATGGGTACACCTTC
cdr3_aa: CASSGQRGIYGYTF

v_call: TRBV29-1
d_call: NA
j_call: TRBJ2-3
clone_size: many
cdr3_nt: TGCAGCGTCCGAACAGGTCCAGATACGCAGTATTTT
cdr3_aa: CSVRTGPDTQYF

v_call: TRBV20-1
d_call: NA
j_call: TRBJ2-6
clone_size: NA
cdr3_nt: TGCAGTGCAATAGATCACTCTGGGGCCAACGTCCTGACTTTC
cdr3_aa: CSAIDHSGANVLTF

v_call: TRBV7-9
d_call: NA
j_call: TRBJ2-7
clone_size: NA
cdr3_nt: TGTGCCAGCAGCTTGTCTAGCTCCTACGAGCGGTACTTC
cdr3_aa: CASSLSSSYERYF

v_call: TRBV29-1
d_call: TRBD2
j_call: TRBJ2-2
clone_size: many
cdr3_nt: TGCAGCGTTGTCCTGGGCGCGGGAGCTAGTCGGGAGCTGTTTTTT
cdr3_aa: CSVVLGAGASRELFF

v_call: TRBV19
d_call: NA
j_call: TRBJ2-7
clone_size: medium-sized
cdr3_nt: TGTGCCAGTAGTATTGGCAGGGAGTACGAGCAGTACTTC
cdr3_aa: CASSIGREYEQYF

v_call: TRBV20-1
d_call: TRBD2
j_call: TRBJ2-5
clone_size: NA
cdr3_nt: TGCAGTGCCCCAGCGGGAGTCTCAGGAGGGACCCAGTACTTC
cdr3_aa: CSAPAGVSGGTQYF

v_call: TRBV11-1
d_call: NA
j_call: TRBJ2-7
clone_size: NA
cdr3_nt: TGTGACAACAGCTTTCCCGGCGGTGCCTACGAGCAGTATTTC
cdr3_aa: CDNSFPGGAYEQYF

v_call: TRBV6-6
d_call: NA
j_call: TRBJ2-5
clone_size: NA
cdr3_nt: TGTGCCATCGGTTACCAGCAAGAGACCCAGTACTTC
cdr3_aa: CAIGYQQETQYF

v_call: TRBV29-1
d_call: NA
j_call: TRBJ2-1
clone_size: NA
cdr3_nt: TGCAGCGTGAGTCGTTGGCTCAAGTGGTATGAGGGGCAGTTCTTC
cdr3_aa: CSVSRWLKWYEGQFF

v_call: TRBV29-1
d_call: TRBD1
j_call: TRBJ1-1
clone_size: NA
cdr3_nt: TGCAGCATTGACGACAGGGTGGTGAACACTGAGGCTTCCTTT
cdr3_aa: CSIDDRVVNTEASF

v_call: TRBV28
d_call: NA
j_call: TRBJ2-7
clone_size: NA
cdr3_nt: TGTGACAGCAGCGACTACCTCCCGGGGGACACCCACGAGCAGTACTTC
cdr3_aa: CDSSDYLPGDTHEQYF

v_call: TRBV5-5
d_call: TRBD1
j_call: TRBJ2-3
clone_size: many
cdr3_nt: TGTGCCAGCAGTTTGGACAGGGCCACAGATACGCAGTATTTT
cdr3_aa: CASSLDRATDTQYF

v_call: TRBV12-3/TRBV12-4
d_call: NA
j_call: TRBJ2-1
clone_size: NA
cdr3_nt: TGTGCCAACAGTCGGGACATCAATGAGCAGTTCTTC
cdr3_aa: CANSRDINEQFF

v_call: TRBV20-1
d_call: TRBD2
j_call: TRBJ2-1
clone_size: NA
cdr3_nt: TGCAGTGCTAGTCGGAATAGCGGGCTCCCAAACAAAGAGCAGTTCTTC
cdr3_aa: CSASRNSGLPNKEQFF

v_call: TRBV6-5
d_call: NA
j_call: TRBJ1-2
clone_size: NA
cdr3_nt: TGTGCCAGCAGTACATTCAGGGGACGGGTTGCCTATGGCTACACCTTC
cdr3_aa: CASSTFRGRVAYGYTF

v_call: TRBV11-2
d_call: NA
j_call: TRBJ2-7
clone_size: NA
cdr3_nt: TGTGCCAGCAGCTTAGACCCTATGGGGCCCTACGAGCAGTACTTC
cdr3_aa: CASSLDPMGPYEQYF